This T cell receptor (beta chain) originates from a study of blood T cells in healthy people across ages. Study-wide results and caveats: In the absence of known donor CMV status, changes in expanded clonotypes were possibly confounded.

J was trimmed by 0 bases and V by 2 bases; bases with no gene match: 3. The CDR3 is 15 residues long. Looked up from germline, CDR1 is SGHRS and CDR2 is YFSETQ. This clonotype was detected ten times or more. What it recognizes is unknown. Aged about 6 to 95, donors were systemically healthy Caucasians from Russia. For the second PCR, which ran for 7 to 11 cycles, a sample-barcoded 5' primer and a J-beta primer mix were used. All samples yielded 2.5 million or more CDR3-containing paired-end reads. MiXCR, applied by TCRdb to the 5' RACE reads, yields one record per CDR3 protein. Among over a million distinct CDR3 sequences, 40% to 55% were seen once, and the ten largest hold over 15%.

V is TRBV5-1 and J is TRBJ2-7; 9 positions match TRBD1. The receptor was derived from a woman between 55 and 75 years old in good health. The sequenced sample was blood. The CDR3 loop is CASSFGTGSSYEQYF. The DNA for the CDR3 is TGCGCCAGCAGCTTCGGGACAGGGAGCTCCTACGAGCAGTACTTC.